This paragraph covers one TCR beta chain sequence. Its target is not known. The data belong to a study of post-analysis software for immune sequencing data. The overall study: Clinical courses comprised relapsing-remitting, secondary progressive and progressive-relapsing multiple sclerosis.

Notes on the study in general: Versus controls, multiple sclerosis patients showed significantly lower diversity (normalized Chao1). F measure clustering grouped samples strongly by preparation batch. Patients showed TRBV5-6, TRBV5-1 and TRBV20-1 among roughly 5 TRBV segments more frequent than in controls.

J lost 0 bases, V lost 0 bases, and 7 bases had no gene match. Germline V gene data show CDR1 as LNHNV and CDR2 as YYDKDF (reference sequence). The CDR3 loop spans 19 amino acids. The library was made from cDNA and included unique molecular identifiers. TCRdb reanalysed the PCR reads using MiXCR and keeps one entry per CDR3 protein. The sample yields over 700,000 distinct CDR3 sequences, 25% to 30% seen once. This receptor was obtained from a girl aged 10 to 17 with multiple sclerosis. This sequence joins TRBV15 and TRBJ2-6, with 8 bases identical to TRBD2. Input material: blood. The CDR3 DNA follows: TGTGCCACCAGCAGAGATTCGCGGGGGGCACTCTCTGGGGCCAACGTCCTGACTTTC. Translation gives CATSRDSRGALSGANVLTF.